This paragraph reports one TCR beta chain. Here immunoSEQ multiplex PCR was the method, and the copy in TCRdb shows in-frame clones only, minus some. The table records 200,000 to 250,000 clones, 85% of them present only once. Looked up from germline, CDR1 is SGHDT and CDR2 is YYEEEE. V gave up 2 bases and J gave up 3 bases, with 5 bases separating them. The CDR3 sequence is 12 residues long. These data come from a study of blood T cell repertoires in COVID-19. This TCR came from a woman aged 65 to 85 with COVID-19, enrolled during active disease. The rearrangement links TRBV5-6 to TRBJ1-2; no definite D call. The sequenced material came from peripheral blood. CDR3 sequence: CASSFSDYGYTF. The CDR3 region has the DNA TGTGCCAGCAGCTTTTCAGACTATGGCTACACCTTC. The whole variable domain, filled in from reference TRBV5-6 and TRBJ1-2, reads DAGVTQSPTHLIKTRGQQVTLRCSPKSGHDTVSWYQQALGQGPQFIFQYYEEEERQRGNFPDRFSGHQFPNYSSELNVNALLLGDSALYLCASSFSDYGYTFGSGTRLTVV.